This T cell receptor (beta chain) was found in a study of CD8 T cells in Susac syndrome. FACS was used to enrich TEMRA cells, whereas the CD8+ and CD4+ T cells were obtained by negative isolation. Random hexamers were used to reverse transcribe an amount of roughly 0.5 to 1 ug RNA. One entry per CDR3 protein, called by TCRdb with MiXCR from the immunoSEQ multiplex PCR reads. Of roughly 200,000 distinct CDR3 sequences in the sample, just under 95% are singletons; the top ten hold 0.082%. Study outcomes and limitations: The study recognized that its TCR sequencing and HLA analysis covered a relatively small number of individuals.

The germline V gene encodes CDR1 MNHEY and CDR2 SVGAGI. The CDR3 loop spans 12 amino acids. Trimming took 6 bases from V and 9 from J, leaving 15 bases between them. Concerning this clonotype: What it binds is not known.

The rearrangement uses TRBV6-5 and TRBJ2-7, with D possibly being TRBD1 or TRBD2 (5 bases each). The source of this sequence is a human donor with multiple sclerosis. What was sequenced was CD4+ T cells from PBMCs. The CDR3 DNA is TGTGCCAGCAGACTAAACCGGGGACGGCAGTACTTC. The encoded protein is CASRLNRGRQYF.